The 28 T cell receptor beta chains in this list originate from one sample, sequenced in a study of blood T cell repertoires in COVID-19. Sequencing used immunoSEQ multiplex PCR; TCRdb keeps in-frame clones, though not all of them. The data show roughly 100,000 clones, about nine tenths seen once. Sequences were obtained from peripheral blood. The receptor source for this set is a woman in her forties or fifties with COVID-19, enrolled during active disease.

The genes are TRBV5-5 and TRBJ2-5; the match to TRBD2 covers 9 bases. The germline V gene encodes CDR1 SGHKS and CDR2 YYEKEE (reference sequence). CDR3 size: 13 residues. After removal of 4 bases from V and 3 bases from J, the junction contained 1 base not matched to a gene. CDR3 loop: CASSIAGEETQYF. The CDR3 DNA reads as TGTGCCAGCAGCATAGCGGGGGAAGAGACCCAGTACTTC.

The CDR3 DNA is TGTGCCACCAGTGACCCCCGGGTTTTCGACACAGATACGCAGTATTTT. The encoded protein is CATSDPRVFDTDTQYF. The V gene is TRBV24-1, the J gene TRBJ2-3; D gene uncertain. The ends were cut back, 4 bases at V and 2 bases at J, with 15 bases in the middle. From germline, CDR1 is KGHDR and CDR2 SFDVKD. CDR3 length: 16 amino acids.

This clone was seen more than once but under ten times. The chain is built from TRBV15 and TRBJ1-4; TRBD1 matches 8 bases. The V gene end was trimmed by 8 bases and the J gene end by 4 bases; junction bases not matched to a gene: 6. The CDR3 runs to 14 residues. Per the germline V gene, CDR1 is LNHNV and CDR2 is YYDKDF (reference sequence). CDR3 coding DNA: TGTGCCACCGGAGGACAGGGACATAATGAAAAACTGTTTTTT. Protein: CATGGQGHNEKLFF.

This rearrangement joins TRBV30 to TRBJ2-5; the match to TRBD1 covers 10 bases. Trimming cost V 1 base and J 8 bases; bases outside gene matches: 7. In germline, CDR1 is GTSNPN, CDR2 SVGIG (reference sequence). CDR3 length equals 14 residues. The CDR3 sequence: CAWSGDRGKNTQYF. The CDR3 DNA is TGTGCCTGGAGTGGGGACAGGGGAAAGAATACCCAGTACTTC.

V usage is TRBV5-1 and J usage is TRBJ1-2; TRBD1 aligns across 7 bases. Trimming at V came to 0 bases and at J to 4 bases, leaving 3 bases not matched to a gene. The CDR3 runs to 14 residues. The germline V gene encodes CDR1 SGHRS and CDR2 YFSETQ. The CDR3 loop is CASSLAGQVYGYTF. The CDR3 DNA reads TGCGCCAGCAGCTTGGCCGGACAGGTCTATGGCTACACCTTC. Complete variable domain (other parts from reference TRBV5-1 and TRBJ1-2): KAGVTQTPRYLIKTRGQQVTLSCSPISGHRSVSWYQQTPGQGLQFLFEYFSETQRNKGNFPGRFSGRQFSNSRSEMNVSTLELGDSALYLCASSLAGQVYGYTFGSGTRLTVV.

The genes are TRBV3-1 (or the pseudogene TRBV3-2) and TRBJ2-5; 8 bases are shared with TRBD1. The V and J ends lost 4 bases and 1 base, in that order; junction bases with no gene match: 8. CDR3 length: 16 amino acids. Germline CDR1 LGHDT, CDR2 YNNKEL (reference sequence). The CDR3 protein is CASSPTGAIAQETQYF. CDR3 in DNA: TGTGCCAGCAGCCCGACAGGGGCGATCGCCCAAGAGACCCAGTACTTC.

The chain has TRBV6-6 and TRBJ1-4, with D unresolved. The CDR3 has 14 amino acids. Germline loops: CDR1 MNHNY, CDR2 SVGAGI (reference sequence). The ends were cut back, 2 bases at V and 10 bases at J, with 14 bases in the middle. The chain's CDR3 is CASSYPEERVKLFF. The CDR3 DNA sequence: TGTGCCAGCAGTTACCCAGAGGAACGGGTAAAACTGTTTTTT.

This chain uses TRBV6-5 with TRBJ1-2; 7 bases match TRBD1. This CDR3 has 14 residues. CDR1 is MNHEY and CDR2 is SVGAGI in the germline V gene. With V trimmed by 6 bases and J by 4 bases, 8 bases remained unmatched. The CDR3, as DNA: TGTGCCAGCAGGCGACCGGGACAGCTCTATGGCTACACCTTC. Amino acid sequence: CASRRPGQLYGYTF.

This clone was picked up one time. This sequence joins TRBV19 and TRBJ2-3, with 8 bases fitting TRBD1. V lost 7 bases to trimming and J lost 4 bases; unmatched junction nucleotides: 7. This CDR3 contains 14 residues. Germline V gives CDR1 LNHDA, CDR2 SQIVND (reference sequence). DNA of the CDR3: TGTGCCAGTACGGGACAGGTTGGGTCAGATACGCAGTATTTT. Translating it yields CASTGQVGSDTQYF.

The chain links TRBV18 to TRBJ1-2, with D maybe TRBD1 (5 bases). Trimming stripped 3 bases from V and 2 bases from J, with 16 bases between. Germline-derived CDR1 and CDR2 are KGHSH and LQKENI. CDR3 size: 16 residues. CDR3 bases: TGTGCCAGCTCACCGTCCCGGTTAGGGGCCAACTATGGCTACACCTTC. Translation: CASSPSRLGANYGYTF.

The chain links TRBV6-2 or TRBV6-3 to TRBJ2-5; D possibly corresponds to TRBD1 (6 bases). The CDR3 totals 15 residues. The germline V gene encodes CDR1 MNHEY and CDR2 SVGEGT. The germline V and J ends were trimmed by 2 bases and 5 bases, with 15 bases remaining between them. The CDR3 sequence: CASSYRGTGLETQYF. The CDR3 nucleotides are TGTGCCAGCAGTTACCGGGGAACAGGGTTGGAGACCCAGTACTTC.

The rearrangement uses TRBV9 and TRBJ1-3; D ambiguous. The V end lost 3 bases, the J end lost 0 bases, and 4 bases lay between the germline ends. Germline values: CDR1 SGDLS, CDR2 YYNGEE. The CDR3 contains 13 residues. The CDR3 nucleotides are TGTGCCAGCAGCGATATCTCTGGAAACACCATATATTTT. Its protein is CASSDISGNTIYF.

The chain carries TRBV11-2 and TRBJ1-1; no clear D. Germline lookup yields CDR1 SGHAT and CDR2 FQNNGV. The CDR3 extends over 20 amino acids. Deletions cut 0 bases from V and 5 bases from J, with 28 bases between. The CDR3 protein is CASSLDGSQYPNPWRTEAFF. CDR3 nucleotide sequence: TGTGCCAGCAGCTTAGATGGGAGTCAGTATCCGAATCCCTGGCGGACTGAAGCTTTCTTT.

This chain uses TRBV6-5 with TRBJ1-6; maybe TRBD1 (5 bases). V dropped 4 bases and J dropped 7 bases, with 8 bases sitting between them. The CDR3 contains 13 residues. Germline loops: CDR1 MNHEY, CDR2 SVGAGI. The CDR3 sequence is CASSSGDNSPLHF. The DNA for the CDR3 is TGTGCCAGCAGTTCGGGGGACAATTCACCCCTCCACTTT.

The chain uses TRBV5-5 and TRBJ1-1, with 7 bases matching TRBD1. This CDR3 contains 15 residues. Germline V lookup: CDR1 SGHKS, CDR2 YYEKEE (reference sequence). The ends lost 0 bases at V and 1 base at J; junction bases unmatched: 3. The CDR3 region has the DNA TGTGCCAGCAGCTTGGGACAGGGAGGGAACACTGAAGCTTTCTTT. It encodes CASSLGQGGNTEAFF. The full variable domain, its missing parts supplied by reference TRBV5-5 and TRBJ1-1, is DAGVTQSPTHLIKTRGQQVTLRCSPISGHKSVSWYQQVLGQGPQFIFQYYEKEERGRGNFPDRFSARQFPNYSSELNVNALLLGDSALYLCASSLGQGGNTEAFFGQGTRLTVV.

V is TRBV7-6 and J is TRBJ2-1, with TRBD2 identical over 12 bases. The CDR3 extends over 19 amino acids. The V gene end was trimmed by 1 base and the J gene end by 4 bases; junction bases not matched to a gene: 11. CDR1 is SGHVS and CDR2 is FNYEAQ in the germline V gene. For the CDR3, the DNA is TGTGCCAGCAGCTTAGACTCAAGACTAGCGGGGGATCTATACAATGAGCAGTTCTTC. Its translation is CASSLDSRLAGDLYNEQFF.

The CDR3 loop is CASSSGDFNSPLHF. CDR3 nucleotides: TGCGCCAGCAGCTCGGGGGACTTTAATTCACCCCTCCACTTT. This chain joins TRBV5-1 and TRBJ1-6; TRBD1 is a possible D gene (5 bases). Germline lookup yields CDR1 SGHRS and CDR2 YFSETQ. The V end was cut by 3 bases, the J end by 6 bases, with 10 bases between. The CDR3 totals 14 residues.

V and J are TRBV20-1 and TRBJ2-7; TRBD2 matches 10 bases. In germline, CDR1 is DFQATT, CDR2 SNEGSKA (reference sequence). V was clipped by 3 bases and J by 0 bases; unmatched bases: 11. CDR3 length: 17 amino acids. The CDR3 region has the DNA TGCAGTGCTAGTCGGAGCGGGGGGGCCCCCAGCTCCTACGAGCAGTACTTC. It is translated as CSASRSGGAPSSYEQYF.

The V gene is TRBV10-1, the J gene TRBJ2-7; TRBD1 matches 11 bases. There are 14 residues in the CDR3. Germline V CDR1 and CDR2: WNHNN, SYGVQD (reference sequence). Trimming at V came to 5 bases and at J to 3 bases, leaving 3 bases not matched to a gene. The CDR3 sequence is CASSSGTGGYEQYF. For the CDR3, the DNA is TGCGCCAGCAGTTCCGGGACAGGGGGCTACGAGCAGTACTTC.

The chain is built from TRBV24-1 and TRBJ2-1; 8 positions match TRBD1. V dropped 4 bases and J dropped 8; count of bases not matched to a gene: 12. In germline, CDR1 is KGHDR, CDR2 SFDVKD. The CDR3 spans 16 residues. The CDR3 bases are TGTGCCACCAGTGACCCGACAGGGGCGGTGACGGATGAGCAGTTCTTC. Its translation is CATSDPTGAVTDEQFF.

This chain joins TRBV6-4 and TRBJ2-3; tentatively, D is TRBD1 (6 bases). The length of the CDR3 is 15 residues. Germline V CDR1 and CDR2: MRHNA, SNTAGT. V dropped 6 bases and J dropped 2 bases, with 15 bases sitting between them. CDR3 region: CASSAGQNPTDTQYF. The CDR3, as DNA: TGTGCCAGCAGCGCTGGACAGAACCCCACAGATACGCAGTATTTT.

The CDR3 sequence: CASSMGSDGSSGNTIYF. CDR3 sequence (DNA): TGCGCCAGCAGCATGGGTTCTGACGGGAGCTCTGGAAACACCATATATTTT. The chain employs TRBV5-1 and TRBJ1-3; D is uncertain. The length of the CDR3 is 17 residues. Per the germline V gene, CDR1 is SGHRS and CDR2 is YFSETQ. The V gene lost 4 bases and the J gene lost 0 bases, with 17 bases spanning the gap. The entire variable domain, with the rest obtained from reference TRBV5-1 and TRBJ1-3, is as follows: KAGVTQTPRYLIKTRGQQVTLSCSPISGHRSVSWYQQTPGQGLQFLFEYFSETQRNKGNFPGRFSGRQFSNSRSEMNVSTLELGDSALYLCASSMGSDGSSGNTIYFGEGSWLTVV.

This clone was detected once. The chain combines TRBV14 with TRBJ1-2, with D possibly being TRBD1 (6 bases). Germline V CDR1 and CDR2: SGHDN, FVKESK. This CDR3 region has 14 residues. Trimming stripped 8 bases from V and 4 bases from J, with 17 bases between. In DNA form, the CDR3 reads TGTGCCAGCGCCGGACAGACCAATCTCTATGGCTACACCTTC. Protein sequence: CASAGQTNLYGYTF.

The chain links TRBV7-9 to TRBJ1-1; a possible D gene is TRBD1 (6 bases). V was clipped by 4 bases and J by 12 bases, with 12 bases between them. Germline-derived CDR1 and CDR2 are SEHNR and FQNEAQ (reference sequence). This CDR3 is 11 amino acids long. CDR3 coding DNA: TGTGCCAGCAGCTCCGGGACATCTACTTTCTTT. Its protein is CASSSGTSTFF.

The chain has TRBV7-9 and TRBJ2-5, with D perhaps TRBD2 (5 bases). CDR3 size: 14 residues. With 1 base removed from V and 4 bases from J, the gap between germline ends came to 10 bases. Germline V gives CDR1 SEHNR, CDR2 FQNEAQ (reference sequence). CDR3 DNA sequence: TGTGCCAGCAGCTTAGTAGCCGGACTAGAGACCCAGTACTTC. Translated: CASSLVAGLETQYF.

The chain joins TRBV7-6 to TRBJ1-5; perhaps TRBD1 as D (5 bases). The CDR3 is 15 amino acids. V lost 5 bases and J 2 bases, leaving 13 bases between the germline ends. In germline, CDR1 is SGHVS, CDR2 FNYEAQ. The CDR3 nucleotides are TGTGCCAGCAGCGAGTCTGGGGGGGGCAATCAGCCCCAGCATTTT. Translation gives CASSESGGGNQPQHF.

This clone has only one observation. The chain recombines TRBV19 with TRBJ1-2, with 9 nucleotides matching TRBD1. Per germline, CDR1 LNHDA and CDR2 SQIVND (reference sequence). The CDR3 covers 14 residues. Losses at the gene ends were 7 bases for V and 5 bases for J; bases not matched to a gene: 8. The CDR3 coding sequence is TGTGCCAGTACCGACACAGGGGGCGCTTATGGCTACACCTTC. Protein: CASTDTGGAYGYTF.

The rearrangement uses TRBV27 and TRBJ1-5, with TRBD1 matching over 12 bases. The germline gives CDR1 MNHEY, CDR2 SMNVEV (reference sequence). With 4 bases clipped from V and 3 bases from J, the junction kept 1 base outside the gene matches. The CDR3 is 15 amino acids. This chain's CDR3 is CASSWDRGPNQPQHF. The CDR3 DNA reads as TGTGCCAGCAGTTGGGACAGGGGGCCCAATCAGCCCCAGCATTTT.